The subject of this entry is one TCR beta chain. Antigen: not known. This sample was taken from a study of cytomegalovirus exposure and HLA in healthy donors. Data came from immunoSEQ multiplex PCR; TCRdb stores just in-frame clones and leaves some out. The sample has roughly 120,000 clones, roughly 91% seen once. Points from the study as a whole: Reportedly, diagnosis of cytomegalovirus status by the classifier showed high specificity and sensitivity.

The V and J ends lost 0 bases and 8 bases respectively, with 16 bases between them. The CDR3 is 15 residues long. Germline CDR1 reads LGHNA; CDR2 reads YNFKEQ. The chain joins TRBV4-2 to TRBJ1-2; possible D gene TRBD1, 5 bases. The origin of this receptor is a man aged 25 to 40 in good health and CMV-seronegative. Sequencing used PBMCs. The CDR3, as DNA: TGTGCCAGCAGCCAAGATTGGGGTGGGGCGAGGGGCTACACCTTC. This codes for CASSQDWGGARGYTF.